This TCR beta chain was recovered during a study of blood T cell repertoires in COVID-19. Across the study: Italy, Spain and the United States were the sources of the convalescent and acute COVID-19 samples. Nucleic acid was either cDNA or gDNA, and it came from T cells, B-cell-depleted T cells, or PBMCs.

J lost 0 bases, V lost 3 bases, and 2 bases had no gene match. The length of the CDR3 is 15 residues. Per the germline V gene, CDR1 is LNHNV and CDR2 is YYDKDF (reference sequence). Per the original data handling: Estimated nucleated cell counts came from reference gene primer amplification. The data were produced by immunoSEQ multiplex PCR, yet TCRdb's version contains in-frame clones alone and is incomplete. That table furnishes V, J and clone size, whereas the DNA furnished D and trimming. This table holds roughly 73,000 clones, roughly 82% found once. The TCR was taken from a woman aged 55-70 years with acute or convalescent COVID-19. This sequence joins TRBV15 and TRBJ2-1, with TRBD1 identical over 7 bases. The sample was peripheral blood. This CDR3 is CATSRDRSSYNEQFF. The CDR3 DNA follows: TGTGCCACCAGCAGGGACAGGAGCTCCTACAATGAGCAGTTCTTC. Drawing the rest from reference TRBV15 and TRBJ2-1, the complete variable domain is DAMVIQNPRYQVTQFGKPVTLSCSQTLNHNVMYWYQQKSSQAPKLLFHYYDKDFNNEADTPDNFQSRRPNTSFCFLDIRSPGLGDTAMYLCATSRDRSSYNEQFFGPGTRLTVL.